These 10 T cell receptor beta chains share one sample of origin, sequenced in a study of T-cell reconstitution after alpha-beta-depleted transplantation in children. Unique molecular identifiers were built into the TCRbeta library. Using its own MiXCR run on the PCR reads, TCRdb lists one record per CDR3 protein. Here the sample spans hundreds of thousands of distinct CDR3 sequences, approximately 9.6% being singletons. Sample: PBMCs from the stem cell graft donor, taken from the stem cell graft. These receptors were collected from a human donor who donated a stem cell graft to a child with SCID.

This clonotype was picked up many times. This chain links TRBV19 with TRBJ1-1; D is uncertain. CDR3 size: 15 residues. Between the trimmed V and J ends, which lost 3 bases and 6 bases, there was a span of 17 bases. CDR1 LNHDA and CDR2 SQIVND come from the germline V gene (reference sequence). The CDR3 bases are TGTGCCAGTAGTATTATAATTCCTATAGCGGCTGAAGCTTTCTTT. Translation gives CASSIIIPIAAEAFF.

In this sample, this clonotype turned up many times. For the CDR3, the DNA is TGTGCCACCGATAAGGGGCAGTACGAGCAGTACTTC. This sequence encodes CATDKGQYEQYF. This chain links TRBV2 with TRBJ2-7; TRBD1 is a possible D gene (5 bases). The CDR3 totals 12 residues. The germline V gene encodes CDR1 SNHLY and CDR2 FYNNEI. Between the trimmed V and J ends, which lost 10 bases and 4 bases, there was a span of 14 bases.

This clonotype appeared a few times. This chain connects TRBV7-9 to TRBJ1-3; D remains ambiguous. Trimming took 5 bases from V and 6 from J, leaving 14 bases between them. This CDR3 is 14 amino acids long. CDR1 SEHNR and CDR2 FQNEAQ come from the germline V gene (reference sequence). The CDR3 DNA reads as TGTGCCAGCAGCGGGCGAGGGAGTGAAAACACCATATATTTT. Translating gives CASSGRGSENTIYF.

This clonotype has at least ten counts. The chain carries TRBV12-3 or TRBV12-4 and TRBJ2-1; 10 bases align to TRBD2. The V segment lost 5 bases and the J segment 10 bases; nucleotides outside the gene matches: 14. The CDR3 is made up of 16 amino acids. In nucleotides, the CDR3 is TGTGCCAGCAGTGTCCCTGAGAGCGGGGGGGTAGAAGAGCAGTTCTTC. It encodes CASSVPESGGVEEQFF.

The chain uses TRBV20-1 and TRBJ1-1, with TRBD1 matching over 7 bases. Germline lookup yields CDR1 DFQATT and CDR2 SNEGSKA (reference sequence). This CDR3 has 12 residues. Trimming removed 3 bases from V and 5 bases from J; junction bases left unmatched: 3. CDR3 DNA: TGCAGTGCTAGCCGACAGGGAACTGAAGCTTTCTTT. Its translation is CSASRQGTEAFF.

At least ten counts were recorded for this clonotype. This chain connects TRBV12-3 or TRBV12-4 to TRBJ2-3; no clear D. This CDR3 spans 14 amino acids. V lost 8 bases and J 0 bases, leaving 12 bases between the germline ends. This CDR3 reads CASSTGPSTDTQYF. The CDR3 DNA sequence: TGTGCCAGCTCCACCGGACCTAGCACAGATACGCAGTATTTT.

The CDR3 sequence: CASSLRRGVVEQFF. CDR3 bases: TGTGCCAGCAGTCTTCGTAGGGGAGTGGTTGAGCAGTTCTTC. This chain uses TRBV27 with TRBJ2-1; either TRBD1 or TRBD2 may fit D (5 bases each). V was trimmed by 5 bases and J by 9 bases, leaving 17 bases between them. The CDR3 spans 14 residues. Germline V gene lookup returns CDR1 MNHEY and CDR2 SMNVEV (reference sequence).

This clonotype was observed a handful of times. The genes are TRBV12-3 or TRBV12-4 and TRBJ1-1; 8 bases align to TRBD1. This CDR3 comprises 15 residues. J lost 1 base, V lost 5 bases, and 6 bases had no gene match. The CDR3 DNA reads as TGTGCCAGCAGTCCTACGACAGGGGCGAACACTGAAGCTTTCTTT. Protein sequence: CASSPTTGANTEAFF.

This clonotype turned up a few times. The CDR3 loop is CASSIRGRDYGYTF. The DNA for the CDR3 is TGTGCCAGCAGTATCAGGGGGCGCGACTATGGCTACACCTTC. The chain joins TRBV12-3 or TRBV12-4 to TRBJ1-2; 8 bases are shared with TRBD1. The ends lost 5 bases at V and 3 bases at J; junction bases unmatched: 5. The CDR3 is 14 residues long.

The chain couples TRBV20-1 to TRBJ2-6, with 12 bases that match TRBD1. The trim removed 6 bases at V and 0 bases at J, leaving 6 bases unmatched. The CDR3 contains 17 residues. Looked up from germline, CDR1 is DFQATT and CDR2 is SNEGSKA (reference sequence). CDR3 residues: CSARRDRGLSGANVLTF. The CDR3 DNA is TGCAGTGCAAGACGGGACAGGGGGCTCTCTGGGGCCAACGTCCTGACTTTC.